The 20 T cell receptor beta chains given below trace back to one sample, sequenced in a study of cytomegalovirus exposure and HLA in healthy donors. Both 60 Vbeta primers and 13 Jbeta primers went into the PCR. Only in-frame clones appear in the TCRdb table, and some are missing; sequencing was by immunoSEQ multiplex PCR. Of about 120,000 clones in the sample, about 86% are singletons; the top ten hold 3% to 4%. Sample: PBMCs. The receptors derive from a woman in her twenties or thirties in good health and CMV-seronegative.

The chain recombines TRBV6-4 with TRBJ2-3; TRBD2 aligns across 7 bases. This CDR3 contains 15 residues. V lost 5 bases, J lost 6 bases, and 11 bases stayed unmatched. The germline V gene has CDR1 MRHNA and CDR2 SNTAGT. The DNA of the CDR3 is TGTGCCAGCAGTAAAGTAGCGGGTACCTCGGATACGCAGTATTTT. Encoded protein: CASSKVAGTSDTQYF.

The table lists this clone with a count of one. Germline is not matched at one junction end, which may reflect a read error. The rearrangement links TRBV5-1 to TRBJ2-5, with a weak D call TRBD2 (6 bases). The end of the DNA is better explained by TRBJ2-7, so the J call may be wrong. CDR3 length equals 14 residues. Germline V lookup: CDR1 SGHRS, CDR2 YFSETQ. The CDR3 DNA sequence: TGCGCCAGCACCCCCGGGGGTAGCTCCTGCGAGCAGTACTTC. Its protein product is CASTPGGSSCEQYF.

The chain employs TRBV6-1 and TRBJ2-5, with D perhaps TRBD1 (5 bases). This CDR3 is 15 amino acids long. Germline CDR1 MNHNS, CDR2 SASEGT. V lost 5 bases and J 1 base, leaving 14 bases between the germline ends. The CDR3 spells CASSPGAFTQETQYF. DNA for the CDR3: TGTGCCAGCAGTCCTGGGGCCTTCACCCAAGAGACCCAGTACTTC.

J is TRBJ2-7 and V is TRBV7-2; no clear D. Germline V gene lookup returns CDR1 SGHTA and CDR2 FQGNSA. This CDR3 has 13 amino acids. Between the trimmed V and J ends, which lost 7 bases and 0 bases, there was a span of 10 bases. CDR3 region: CASTPVSSYEQYF. CDR3 DNA: TGTGCCAGCACCCCGGTGAGCTCCTACGAGCAGTACTTC.

This chain joins TRBV27 and TRBJ2-3, with D possibly matching TRBD2 (6 bases). V dropped 2 bases and J dropped 4 bases, with 13 bases sitting between them. Germline V gene sequence: CDR1 MNHEY, CDR2 SMNVEV (reference sequence). This CDR3 contains 15 residues. The CDR3 spells CASSLIRGNADTQYF. CDR3 DNA: TGTGCCAGCAGTTTAATCCGGGGGAACGCAGATACGCAGTATTTT.

This chain links TRBV5-1 with TRBJ2-3; 10 nucleotides line up with TRBD1. J gave up 1 base and V 2 bases, and 4 bases lay outside the gene matches. The CDR3 is made up of 16 amino acids. Per the germline V gene, CDR1 is SGHRS and CDR2 is YFSETQ. The CDR3 sequence is CASSLGTGARTDTQYF. CDR3 nucleotide sequence: TGCGCCAGCAGCTTAGGGACAGGGGCCCGCACAGATACGCAGTATTTT. The full variable domain, its missing parts supplied by reference TRBV5-1 and TRBJ2-3, is KAGVTQTPRYLIKTRGQQVTLSCSPISGHRSVSWYQQTPGQGLQFLFEYFSETQRNKGNFPGRFSGRQFSNSRSEMNVSTLELGDSALYLCASSLGTGARTDTQYFGPGTRLTVL.

The chain joins TRBV30 to TRBJ2-1, with 8 nucleotides matching TRBD2. CDR3 length: 15 residues. The V gene's germline CDR1 is GTSNPN and CDR2 SVGIG (reference sequence). Germline trimming cut 3 bases from V and 4 bases from J; bases unmatched to any gene: 8. CDR3 amino acids: CAWRGSGEVYNEQFF. The CDR3 bases are TGTGCCTGGAGAGGTAGCGGGGAAGTTTACAATGAGCAGTTCTTC.

This chain uses TRBV5-4 with TRBJ2-2, with TRBD2 matching over 9 bases. Germline V gives CDR1 SGHNT, CDR2 YYREEE (reference sequence). Trimming took 0 bases from V and 6 from J; bases not matched to a gene: 6. The CDR3 contains 16 residues. Here the CDR3 DNA reads TGTGCCAGCAGCTTGGCGGCGGGAGGGCCCGCCGGGGAGCTGTTTTTT. Amino acids: CASSLAAGGPAGELFF.

This chain connects TRBV6-6 to TRBJ2-3; D is possibly TRBD2 (5 bases). The CDR3 extends over 14 amino acids. V dropped 6 bases and J dropped 6 bases, with 16 bases sitting between them. Germline V CDR1 and CDR2: MNHNY, SVGAGI (reference sequence). The CDR3 sequence is CASSNSWTVDTQYF. Written as DNA, the CDR3 is TGTGCCAGCAGCAACTCTTGGACTGTGGATACGCAGTATTTT.

The genes are TRBV19 and TRBJ2-3; 12 nucleotides match TRBD2. From germline, CDR1 is LNHDA and CDR2 SQIVND (reference sequence). The CDR3 has 15 residues. J lost 3 bases, V lost 6 bases, and 4 bases had no gene match. DNA for the CDR3: TGTGCCAGTAGCCTAGCGGGAGGGGGGACAGATACGCAGTATTTT. Its protein product is CASSLAGGGTDTQYF. The full variable domain, with the rest looked up from reference TRBV19 and TRBJ2-3, is DGGITQSPKYLFRKEGQNVTLSCEQNLNHDAMYWYRQDPGQGLRLIYYSQIVNDFQKGDIAEGYSVSREKKESFPLTVTSAQKNPTAFYLCASSLAGGGTDTQYFGPGTRLTVL.

The V call is TRBV9, the J call TRBJ1-1; 7 bases are a match to TRBD1. The CDR3 runs to 17 residues. Germline CDR1 SGDLS, CDR2 YYNGEE. The junction had 13 bases not matched to a gene; V was cut back by 4 bases and J by 1 base. The CDR3 DNA sequence: TGTGCCAGCAGCCCCCGCGGGACAGACTTGGGGAACACTGAAGCTTTCTTT. Protein sequence: CASSPRGTDLGNTEAFF.

V is TRBV7-9 and J is TRBJ2-1; perhaps TRBD1 as D (6 bases). V was shortened by 1 base and J by 6 bases, with 10 bases between the two germline ends. From germline, CDR1 is SEHNR and CDR2 FQNEAQ (reference sequence). The CDR3 extends over 14 amino acids. As DNA, the CDR3 is TGTGCCAGCAGCTTAGAGGCCAGGGGCAATGAGCAGTTCTTC. This translates into CASSLEARGNEQFF.

The V call is TRBV19, the J call TRBJ2-1; 13 bases map to TRBD2. The germline V gene encodes CDR1 LNHDA and CDR2 SQIVND (reference sequence). This CDR3 region has 15 residues. Trimming took 7 bases from V and 8 from J; bases not matched to a gene: 8. CDR3 sequence reads: CASMRTSGRSYEQFF. The CDR3 DNA is TGTGCCAGTATGCGGACTAGCGGGAGATCATATGAGCAGTTCTTC.

This chain links TRBV6-5 with TRBJ1-1; D call uncertain. V lost 2 bases and J lost 2, with 15 bases in between. Germline V CDR1 and CDR2: MNHEY, SVGAGI. The CDR3 has 16 residues. The CDR3 DNA reads TGTGCCAGCAGTTACCGGATCGGTGGAGGAAACACTGAAGCTTTCTTT. Translation: CASSYRIGGGNTEAFF.

The chain is built from TRBV23-1 and TRBJ2-5; D remains ambiguous. TRBV23-1 is recorded as an ORF, its role being uncertain. The CDR3 runs to 14 residues. Trimming pared 2 bases from V and 0 bases from J, leaving 7 bases between. The CDR3, as DNA: TGCGCCAGCAGTCAAGCACAGCACCAAGAGACCCAGTACTTC. Protein product: CASSQAQHQETQYF.

The chain couples TRBV27 to TRBJ2-7, with 14 bases matching TRBD2. Unmatched junction bases numbered 4, after V lost 3 bases and J lost 6 bases. The V gene's germline CDR1 is MNHEY and CDR2 SMNVEV (reference sequence). The CDR3 is made up of 15 amino acids. In DNA form, the CDR3 reads TGTGCCAGCAGTTTCGGGGGACTAGCGGGAGCCGAGCAGTACTTC. Translation: CASSFGGLAGAEQYF.

V and J are TRBV6-1 and TRBJ1-5; 8 nucleotides agree with TRBD1. The germline CDR1 and CDR2 sequences are MNHNS and SASEGT. Losses at the gene ends were 7 bases for V and 3 bases for J; bases not matched to a gene: 5. This CDR3 spans 14 amino acids. CDR3 coding DNA: TGTGCCAGCAAGAGGACAGGGAACAATCAGCCCCAGCATTTT. Its protein is CASKRTGNNQPQHF.

The V and J genes are TRBV10-2 and TRBJ1-1, with 8 bases lining up with TRBD1. CDR1 is WSHSY and CDR2 is SAAADI in the germline V gene. The CDR3 sequence is 15 residues long. V lost 2 bases to trimming and J lost 1 base; unmatched junction nucleotides: 3. The CDR3: CASSEPGGSNTEAFF. The DNA of the CDR3 is TGCGCCAGCAGTGAGCCAGGGGGCTCGAACACTGAAGCTTTCTTT.

The chain carries TRBV28 and TRBJ1-5; 10 bases line up with TRBD1. The CDR3 totals 16 residues. CDR1 MDHEN and CDR2 SYDVKM come from the germline V gene. V was pared by 6 bases and J by 2 bases, with 7 bases of the junction left unmatched. CDR3 sequence: CASRGDRGRGNQPQHF. The CDR3 DNA reads TGTGCCAGCAGGGGCGACAGGGGGCGAGGCAATCAGCCCCAGCATTTT.

The V call is TRBV28, the J call TRBJ2-5; D may be TRBD2 (6 bases). V shed 10 bases and J shed 5 bases, with 14 bases lying between them. Germline V gene sequence: CDR1 MDHEN, CDR2 SYDVKM. The CDR3 is 12 residues long. CDR3 nucleotide sequence: TGTGCCACCCGGGGGATCGGGGAGACCCAGTACTTC. Its protein product is CATRGIGETQYF.